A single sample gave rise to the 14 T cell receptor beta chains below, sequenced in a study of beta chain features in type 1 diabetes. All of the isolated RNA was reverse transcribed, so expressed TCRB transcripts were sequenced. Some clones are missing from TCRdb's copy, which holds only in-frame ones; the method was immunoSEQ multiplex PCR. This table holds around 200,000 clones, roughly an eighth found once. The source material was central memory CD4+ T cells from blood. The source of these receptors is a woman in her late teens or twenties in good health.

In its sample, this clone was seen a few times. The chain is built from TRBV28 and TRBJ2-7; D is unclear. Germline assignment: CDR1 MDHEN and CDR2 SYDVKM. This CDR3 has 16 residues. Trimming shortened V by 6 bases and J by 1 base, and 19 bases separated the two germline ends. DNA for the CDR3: TGTGCCAGCAGATCAACCGGAGCCCTGCGGTCCTACGAGCAGTACTTC. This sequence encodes CASRSTGALRSYEQYF.

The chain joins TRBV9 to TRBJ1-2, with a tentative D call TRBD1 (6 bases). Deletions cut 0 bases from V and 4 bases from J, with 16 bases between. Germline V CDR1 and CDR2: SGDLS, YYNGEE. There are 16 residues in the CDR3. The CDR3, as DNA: TGTGCCAGCAGCGTAGCGGGCGACAGGTTTCCCTATGGCTACACCTTC. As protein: CASSVAGDRFPYGYTF.

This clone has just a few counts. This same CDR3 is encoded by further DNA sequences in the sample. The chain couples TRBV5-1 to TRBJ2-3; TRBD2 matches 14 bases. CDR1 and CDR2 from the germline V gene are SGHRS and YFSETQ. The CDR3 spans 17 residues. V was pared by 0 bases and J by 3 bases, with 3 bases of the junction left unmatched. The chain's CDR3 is CASSLAGTSGRTDTQYF. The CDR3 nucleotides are TGCGCCAGCAGCTTGGCGGGGACTAGCGGGAGAACAGATACGCAGTATTTT.

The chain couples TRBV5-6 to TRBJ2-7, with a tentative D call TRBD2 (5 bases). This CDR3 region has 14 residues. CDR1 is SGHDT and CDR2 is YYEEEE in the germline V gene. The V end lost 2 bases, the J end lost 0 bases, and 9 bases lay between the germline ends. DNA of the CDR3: TGTGCCAGCAGCTTCGTTGGGAGCTCCTACGAGCAGTACTTC. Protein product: CASSFVGSSYEQYF.

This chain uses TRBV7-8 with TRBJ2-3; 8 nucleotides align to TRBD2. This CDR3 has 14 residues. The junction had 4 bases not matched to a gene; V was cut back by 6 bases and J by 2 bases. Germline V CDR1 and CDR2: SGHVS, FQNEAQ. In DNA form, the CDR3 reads TGTGCCAGCAGGATAGCGGGGCCCACAGATACGCAGTATTTT. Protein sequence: CASRIAGPTDTQYF.

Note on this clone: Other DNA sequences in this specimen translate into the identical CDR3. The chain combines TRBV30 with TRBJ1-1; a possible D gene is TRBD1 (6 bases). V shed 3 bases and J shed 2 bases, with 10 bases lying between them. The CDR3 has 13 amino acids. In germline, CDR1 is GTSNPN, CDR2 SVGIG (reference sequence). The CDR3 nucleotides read TGTGCCTGGAGCCGGACAGCCAACACTGAAGCTTTCTTT. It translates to CAWSRTANTEAFF. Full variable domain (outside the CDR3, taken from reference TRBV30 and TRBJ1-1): SQTIHQWPATLVQPVGSPLSLECTVEGTSNPNLYWYRQAAGRGLQLLFYSVGIGQISSEVPQNLSASRPQDRQFILSSKKLLLSDSGFYLCAWSRTANTEAFFGQGTRLTVV.

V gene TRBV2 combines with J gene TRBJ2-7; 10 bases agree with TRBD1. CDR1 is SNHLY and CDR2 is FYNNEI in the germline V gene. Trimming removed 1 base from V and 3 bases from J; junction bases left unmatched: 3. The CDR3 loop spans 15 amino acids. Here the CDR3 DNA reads TGTGCCAGCAGTGAAGAGGGACAGGGGTTCTACGAGCAGTACTTC. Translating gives CASSEEGQGFYEQYF.

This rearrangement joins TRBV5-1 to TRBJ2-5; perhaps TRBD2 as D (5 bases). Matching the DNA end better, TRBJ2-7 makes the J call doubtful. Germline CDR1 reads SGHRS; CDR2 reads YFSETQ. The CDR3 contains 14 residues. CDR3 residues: CASSLEGRRYEQYF. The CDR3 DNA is TGCGCCAGCAGCTTGGAAGGCAGGAGGTACGAGCAGTACTTC.

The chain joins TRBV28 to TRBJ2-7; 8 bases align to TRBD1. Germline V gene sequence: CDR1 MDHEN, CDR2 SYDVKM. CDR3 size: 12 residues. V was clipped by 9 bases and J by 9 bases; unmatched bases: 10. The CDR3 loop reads CASKDRVRRQYF. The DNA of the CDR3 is TGTGCCAGTAAGGACAGGGTAAGACGGCAGTACTTC.

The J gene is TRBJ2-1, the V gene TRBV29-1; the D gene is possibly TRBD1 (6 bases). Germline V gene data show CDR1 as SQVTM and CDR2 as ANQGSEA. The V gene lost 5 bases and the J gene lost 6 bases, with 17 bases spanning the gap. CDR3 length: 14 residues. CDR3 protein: CSVRVGGLANEQFF. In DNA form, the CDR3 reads TGCAGCGTTAGGGTAGGGGGTCTAGCCAATGAGCAGTTCTTC.

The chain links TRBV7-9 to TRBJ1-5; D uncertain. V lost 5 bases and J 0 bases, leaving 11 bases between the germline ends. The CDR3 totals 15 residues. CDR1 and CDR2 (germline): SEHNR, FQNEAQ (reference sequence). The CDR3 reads CASSRQAISNQPQHF. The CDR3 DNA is TGTGCCAGCAGCCGTCAGGCGATTAGCAATCAGCCCCAGCATTTT.

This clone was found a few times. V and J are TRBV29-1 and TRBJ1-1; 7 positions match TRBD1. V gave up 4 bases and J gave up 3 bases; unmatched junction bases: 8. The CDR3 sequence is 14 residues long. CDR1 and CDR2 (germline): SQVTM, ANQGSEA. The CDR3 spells CSVGTGQVYTEAFF. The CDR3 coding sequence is TGCAGCGTTGGGACCGGACAGGTCTACACTGAAGCTTTCTTT.

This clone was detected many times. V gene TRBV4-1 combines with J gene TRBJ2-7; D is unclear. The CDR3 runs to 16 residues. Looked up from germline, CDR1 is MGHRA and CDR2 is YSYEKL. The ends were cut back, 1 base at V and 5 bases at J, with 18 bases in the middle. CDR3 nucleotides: TGCGCCAGCAGCCAAGTTCATCTAGTAACCTCGGACGAGCAGTACTTC. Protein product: CASSQVHLVTSDEQYF.

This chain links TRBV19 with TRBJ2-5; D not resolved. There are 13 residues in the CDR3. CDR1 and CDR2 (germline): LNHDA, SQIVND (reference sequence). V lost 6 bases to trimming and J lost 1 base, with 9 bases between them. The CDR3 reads CASSPVAQETQYF. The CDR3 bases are TGTGCCAGTAGCCCAGTAGCCCAAGAGACCCAGTACTTC.